The clone carrying this TCR beta chain was observed a handful of times. Its matching antigen is unknown. CDR3 size: 17 residues. Germline V gene data show CDR1 as PRHDT and CDR2 as FYEKMQ (reference sequence). With 3 bases removed from V and 3 bases from J, the gap between germline ends came to 19 bases. The sample comes from a study of T cells in Graves' hyperthyroidism and ophthalmopathy. About the study: Blood was drawn when the patient was first diagnosed and still untreated.

Absent ophthalmopathy progression within 18 months defined stable Graves' hyperthyroidism. Study-level points and caveats: Most thyroid clonotypes that were expanded above 0.001 also turned up in blood. Ophthalmopathy was separated from stable hyperthyroidism by a 13 V-J model.

TCR beta CDR3 regions were amplified from RNA. TCR CDR3 regions were first amplified by RT-PCR with HTBI primers. TCRdb re-analysed the multiplex PCR reads in MiXCR, keeping a single row per CDR3 protein. The table has more than 500,000 distinct CDR3 sequences, 15% to 20% seen once. This chain connects TRBV13 to TRBJ2-3; D is perhaps TRBD2 (6 bases). Sequenced input: blood. This clonotype was obtained from a woman in her 30s with Graves' hyperthyroidism. For the CDR3, the DNA is TGTGCCAGCAGCTTGGGGGGAGGCGGCGGGATTACAGATACGCAGTATTTT. Its protein product is CASSLGGGGGITDTQYF.